The 15 T cell receptor beta chains below all came from one sample that was sequenced in a study of cytomegalovirus exposure and HLA in healthy donors. Profiled with immunoSEQ multiplex PCR; TCRdb holds only in-frame clones, not every one. The sample carries under 85,000 clones, approximately 94% recorded once. Material for sequencing was PBMCs. The receptors stem from a woman between 18 and 29 years old in good health and CMV-seropositive.

This chain connects TRBV27 to TRBJ2-3; D call uncertain. The V and J ends lost 6 bases and 5 bases respectively, with 15 bases between them. The CDR3 is 14 amino acids. Per germline, CDR1 MNHEY and CDR2 SMNVEV (reference sequence). DNA for the CDR3: TGTGCCAGCAGCCCCCTAGACTTTATAGATACGCAGTATTTT. Translating it yields CASSPLDFIDTQYF.

This clone was counted once. The chain uses TRBV4-3 and TRBJ2-5; TRBD2 might be the D (6 bases). The CDR3 extends over 16 amino acids. Germline V gene sequence: CDR1 LGHNA, CDR2 YSLEER. Trimming removed 2 bases from V and 3 bases from J, with 16 bases in between. The CDR3 DNA is TGCGCCAGCAGCCAAAATCCCCACGGGGGAGAAGAGACCCAGTACTTC. As protein: CASSQNPHGGEETQYF.

V and J are TRBV19 and TRBJ2-2; no reliable D call. CDR1 is LNHDA and CDR2 is SQIVND in the germline V gene (reference sequence). Trimming took 10 bases from V and 5 from J, leaving 20 bases between them. The CDR3 is made up of 15 amino acids. CDR3 amino acids: CATTSRRDGTGELFF. The CDR3 region has the DNA TGTGCCACAACCTCTAGGCGTGATGGGACCGGGGAGCTGTTTTTT.

The gene calls are TRBV7-2 and TRBJ1-1; D uncertain. The CDR3 loop spans 13 amino acids. Germline V gene lookup returns CDR1 SGHTA and CDR2 FQGNSA. V dropped 4 bases and J dropped 2 bases, with 8 bases sitting between them. The CDR3 DNA reads as TGTGCCAGCAGCTCCTTTTTAAACACTGAAGCTTTCTTT. Protein product: CASSSFLNTEAFF.

This clone was seen just once. This chain joins TRBV30 and TRBJ2-4; tentative D call: TRBD1 (5 bases). From germline, CDR1 is GTSNPN and CDR2 SVGIG (reference sequence). The CDR3 sequence is 13 residues long. Trimming removed 4 bases at V and 2 bases at J, with 9 bases between. CDR3 in DNA: TGTGCCTGGAAATCAGGGACCAAAAACATTCAGTACTTC. It translates to CAWKSGTKNIQYF.

V gene TRBV19 combines with J gene TRBJ2-3; D is possibly TRBD2 (6 bases). The V end was cut by 7 bases, the J end by 3 bases, with 14 bases between. This CDR3 region has 14 residues. In germline, CDR1 is LNHDA, CDR2 SQIVND (reference sequence). The CDR3 DNA reads TGTGCCAGTAAAGTGGCGGGGCCAACAGATACGCAGTATTTT. This sequence encodes CASKVAGPTDTQYF. The full variable domain, its missing parts supplied by reference TRBV19 and TRBJ2-3, is DGGITQSPKYLFRKEGQNVTLSCEQNLNHDAMYWYRQDPGQGLRLIYYSQIVNDFQKGDIAEGYSVSREKKESFPLTVTSAQKNPTAFYLCASKVAGPTDTQYFGPGTRLTVL.

V is TRBV6-4 and J is TRBJ2-3; 10 bases are shared with TRBD2. The CDR3 runs to 16 residues. CDR1 is MRHNA, CDR2 SNTAGT, per germline. Losses at the gene ends were 0 bases for V and 1 base for J; bases not matched to a gene: 1. CDR3 sequence (DNA): TGTGCCAGCAGTGACTCAAGCGGGGGGGGCACAGATACGCAGTATTTT. It translates to CASSDSSGGGTDTQYF.

The V gene is TRBV18, the J gene TRBJ2-1, with 7 bases fitting TRBD2. Unmatched junction bases numbered 1, after V lost 2 bases and J lost 9 bases. CDR3 length: 12 residues. Germline V gene lookup returns CDR1 KGHSH and CDR2 LQKENI. CDR3 nucleotide sequence: TGTGCCAGCTCACCAGCGGGAGCTGAGCAGTTCTTC. As protein: CASSPAGAEQFF.

The chain has TRBV5-1 and TRBJ2-2; D perhaps matches TRBD2 (6 bases). Germline V gene sequence: CDR1 SGHRS, CDR2 YFSETQ. Trimming shortened V by 0 bases and J by 2 bases, and 11 bases separated the two germline ends. CDR3 size: 16 residues. CDR3 sequence: CASSLVAGPNTGELFF. In DNA, the CDR3 is TGCGCCAGCAGCTTGGTTGCGGGGCCAAACACCGGGGAGCTGTTTTTT.

The V and J genes are TRBV5-5 and TRBJ2-7, with 8 positions matching TRBD1. Germline V gene sequence: CDR1 SGHKS, CDR2 YYEKEE (reference sequence). The CDR3 sequence is 15 residues long. V gave up 0 bases and J gave up 6 bases; unmatched junction bases: 8. CDR3 sequence: CASSLAPGQELEQYF. The CDR3 DNA sequence: TGTGCCAGCAGCTTGGCCCCGGGACAGGAACTCGAGCAGTACTTC.

This rearrangement joins TRBV7-8 to TRBJ2-7; 10 nucleotides align to TRBD1. Trimming at V came to 1 base and at J to 2 bases, leaving 2 bases not matched to a gene. The germline gives CDR1 SGHVS, CDR2 FQNEAQ. The CDR3 is made up of 15 amino acids. CDR3 loop: CASSLVGQGAYEQYF. CDR3 nucleotides: TGTGCCAGCAGCTTAGTTGGACAGGGGGCCTACGAGCAGTACTTC. Supplemented by reference TRBV7-8 and TRBJ2-7, the full variable domain reads GAGVSQSPRYKVAKRGQDVALRCDPISGHVSLFWYQQALGQGPEFLTYFQNEAQLDKSGLPSDRFFAERPEGSVSTLKIQRTQQEDSAVYLCASSLVGQGAYEQYFGPGTRLTVT.

CDR3 region: CAWSVGRRGLYEQYF. The CDR3 coding sequence is TGTGCCTGGAGTGTAGGTCGCAGGGGGTTGTACGAGCAGTACTTC. V gene TRBV30 combines with J gene TRBJ2-7, with 7 bases matching TRBD1. The germline V gene has CDR1 GTSNPN and CDR2 SVGIG (reference sequence). The CDR3 runs 15 residues. The ends lost 0 bases at V and 4 bases at J; junction bases unmatched: 9. Together with reference TRBV30 and TRBJ2-7, the CDR3 gives the full variable domain: SQTIHQWPATLVQPVGSPLSLECTVEGTSNPNLYWYRQAAGRGLQLLFYSVGIGQISSEVPQNLSASRPQDRQFILSSKKLLLSDSGFYLCAWSVGRRGLYEQYFGPGTRLTVT.

The V call is TRBV7-3, the J call TRBJ2-2; 7 bases are shared with TRBD1. CDR3 size: 15 residues. V lost 0 bases, J lost 5 bases, and 3 bases stayed unmatched. Germline loops: CDR1 SGHTA, CDR2 FQGTGA. The CDR3 protein is CASSLTRDRTGELFF. The CDR3 DNA follows: TGTGCCAGCAGCTTAACCCGGGACAGAACCGGGGAGCTGTTTTTT.

The rearrangement links TRBV5-1 to TRBJ2-3; maybe TRBD2 (5 bases). The germline CDR1 and CDR2 sequences are SGHRS and YFSETQ. Trimming removed 5 bases at V and 0 bases at J, with 7 bases between. This CDR3 has 13 amino acids. Here the CDR3 reads CASRSGSTDTQYF. The CDR3 DNA is TGCGCCAGCAGATCGGGGAGCACAGATACGCAGTATTTT.

By sample share, this clone is medium-sized (0.01 to 0.1%). The V call is TRBV6-1, the J call TRBJ1-2; the D is unclear. Germline V CDR1 and CDR2: MNHNS, SASEGT. V was shortened by 1 base and J by 4 bases, with 4 bases between the two germline ends. CDR3 length equals 12 residues. CDR3 sequence: CASSEDGYGYTF. The CDR3 nucleotides read TGTGCCAGCAGTGAAGACGGCTATGGCTACACCTTC.